This TCR beta chain comes out of a study of T cell changes during pregnancy in multiple sclerosis. TCRdb keeps only in-frame clones here, not all; method: immunoSEQ multiplex PCR. This table has roughly 74,000 clones, roughly nine tenths appearing once. Sequencing used peripheral blood, obtained before pregnancy. This clonotype originated in a female donor with multiple sclerosis, enrolled in a pregnancy study.

The CDR3 DNA sequence: TGTGCCAGCAGTGAGGGTAGCGGGAGCATAGAAGATACGCAGTATTTT. This encodes CASSEGSGSIEDTQYF. The rearrangement joins TRBV2 to TRBJ2-3; 9 bases map to TRBD2. J gave up 5 bases and V 3 bases, and 9 bases lay outside the gene matches. The CDR3 has 16 amino acids. CDR1 and CDR2 (germline): SNHLY, FYNNEI.